Below, one TCR beta chain is given with its context. This sample is part of a study of human thymus T cells. Method: immunoSEQ multiplex PCR; TCRdb's copy keeps in-frame clones and lacks some. This repertoire shows tens of thousands of clones, around 94% found once; its top ten account for roughly 5.7%. Germline V gives CDR1 SGHAT, CDR2 FQNNGV. The CDR3 consists of 14 residues. Trimming removed 3 bases at V and 2 bases at J, with 11 bases between. Source material: blood. This sequence originates from a boy under two years old with a congenital heart defect but otherwise immunologically healthy. The rearrangement links TRBV11-2 to TRBJ2-7; D remains ambiguous. This CDR3 is CASSFAPLTYEQYF. CDR3 nucleotides: TGTGCCAGCAGCTTCGCCCCTCTAACCTACGAGCAGTACTTC.